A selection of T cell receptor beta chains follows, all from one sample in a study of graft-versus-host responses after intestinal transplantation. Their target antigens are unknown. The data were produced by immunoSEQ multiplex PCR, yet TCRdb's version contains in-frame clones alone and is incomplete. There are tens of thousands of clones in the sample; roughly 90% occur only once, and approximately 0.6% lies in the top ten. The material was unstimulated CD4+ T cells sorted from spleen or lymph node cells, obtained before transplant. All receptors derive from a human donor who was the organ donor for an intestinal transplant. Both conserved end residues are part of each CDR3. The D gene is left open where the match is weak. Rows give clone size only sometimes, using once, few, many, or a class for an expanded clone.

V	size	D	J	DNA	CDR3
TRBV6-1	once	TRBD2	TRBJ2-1	TGTGCCAGCGTAGCGGGAGATACCTACAATGAGCAGTTCTTC	CASVAGDTYNEQFF
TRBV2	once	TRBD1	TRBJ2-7	TGTGCCAGCAGCCGTAACAGGGGCCCCTACGAGCAGTACTTC	CASSRNRGPYEQYF
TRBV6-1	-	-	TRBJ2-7	TGTGCCAGCAGTGAAAGTGGGACACGGCTCTGGACATACTTC	CASSESGTRLWTYF
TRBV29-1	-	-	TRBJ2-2	TGCAGCGCTAAACAGGGCACCGGGGAGCTGTTTTTT	CSAKQGTGELFF
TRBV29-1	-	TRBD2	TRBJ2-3	TGCAGCGTCGGGACTAGCGGGAGAACAGATACGCAGTATTTT	CSVGTSGRTDTQYF
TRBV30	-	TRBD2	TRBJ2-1	TGTGCCTGGACGCGGCTAGCGGGAAATGAGCAGTTCTTC	CAWTRLAGNEQFF
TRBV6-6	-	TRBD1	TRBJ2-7	TGTGCCAGCAGTTACCAGGGACAGAGCTACGAGCAGTACTTC	CASSYQGQSYEQYF
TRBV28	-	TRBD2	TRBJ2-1	TGTGCCAGCGGACGGACTAGCGGGAGCAATGAGCAGTTCTTC	CASGRTSGSNEQFF
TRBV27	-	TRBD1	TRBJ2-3	TGTGCCAGCAGTAGGGGACAGGGTGCTATCACAGATACGCAGTATTTT	CASSRGQGAITDTQYF
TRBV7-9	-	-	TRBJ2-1	TGTGCCAGCAGCTTACCTAGCGCCTACAATGAGCAGTTCTTC	CASSLPSAYNEQFF
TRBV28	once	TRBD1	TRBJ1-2	TGTGCCAGCACCGGCGACAGGGGAGGCTACACCTTC	CASTGDRGGYTF
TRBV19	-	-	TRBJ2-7	TGTGCCAGTAGTATGGACTACCACCCCTACGAGCAGTACTTC	CASSMDYHPYEQYF
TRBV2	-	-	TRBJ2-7	TGTGCCAGCAGTGGAGACGGAGCCTACGAGCAGTACTTC	CASSGDGAYEQYF
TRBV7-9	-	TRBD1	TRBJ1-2	TGTGCCAGCAGCTTAGGGGGACAGGGGGCGGATGGCTACACCTTC	CASSLGGQGADGYTF
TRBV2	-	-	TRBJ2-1	TGTGCCAGCAGTGAAGCGGGGCGGGAGCAGTTCTTC	CASSEAGREQFF
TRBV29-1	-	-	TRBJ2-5	TGCAGCGTTGCAGGGCAAGAGACCCAGTACTTC	CSVAGQETQYF
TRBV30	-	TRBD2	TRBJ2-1	TGTGCCTTGCATAGTGCCCCTCTAGCGGGAAATGAGCAGTTCTTC	CALHSAPLAGNEQFF
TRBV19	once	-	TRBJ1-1	TGTGCCAGTAGTAACAGGGATGGAACTGAAGCTTTCTTT	CASSNRDGTEAFF
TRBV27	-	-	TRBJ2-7	TGTGCCAGCACCAACTCTGGACAGTTCTACGAGCAGTACTTC	CASTNSGQFYEQYF
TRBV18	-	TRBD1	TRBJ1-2	TGTGCCAGCTCGGGGGACAGCGGTTATGGCTACACCTTC	CASSGDSGYGYTF
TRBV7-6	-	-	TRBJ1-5	TGTGCCAGCAGCCTCGCCCTAAATCAGCCCCAGCATTTT	CASSLALNQPQHF
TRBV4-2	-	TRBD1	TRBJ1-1	TGTGCCAGCAGCCCCCAACAGGGGAACGCTTTCTTT	CASSPQQGNAFF
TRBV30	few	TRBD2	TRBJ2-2	TGTGCCTCCTACGGGCGGGAGAGGGTTACCGGGGAGCTGTTTTTT	CASYGRERVTGELFF
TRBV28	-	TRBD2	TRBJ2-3	TGTGCCAGCAGACCAAGCGGGAGGGTCCGGGATACGCAGTATTTT	CASRPSGRVRDTQYF
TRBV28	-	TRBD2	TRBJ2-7	TGTGCCAGCAGCTTAGCGCTTAGCGGGAGAAGCTACGAGCAGTACTTC	CASSLALSGRSYEQYF
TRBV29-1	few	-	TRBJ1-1	TGCAGCGTTGAACAGGTGAACACTGAAGCTTTCTTT	CSVEQVNTEAFF
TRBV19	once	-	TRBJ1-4	TGTGCCAGCGCTAGAACTCGTAATGAAAAACTGTTTTTT	CASARTRNEKLFF
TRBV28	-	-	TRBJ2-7	TGTGCCAGCAGTAAAATCAGGGGGGCGGAGTACTTC	CASSKIRGAEYF
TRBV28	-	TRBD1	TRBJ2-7	TGTGCCAGCAGGTGGGGTGGGACAGGTAGTACCGAGCAGTACTTC	CASRWGGTGSTEQYF
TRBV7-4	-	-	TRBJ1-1	TGTGCCAGCAGCTTGGGCAGGGGAGACACTGAAGCTTTCTTT	CASSLGRGDTEAFF
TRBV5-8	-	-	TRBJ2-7	TGTGCCAGCAGCTTTTGGACAGCGAAGGTTTCCCACGAGCAGTACTTC	CASSFWTAKVSHEQYF
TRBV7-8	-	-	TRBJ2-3	TGTGCCAGCAGCTTGCAGACAGATACGCAGTATTTT	CASSLQTDTQYF
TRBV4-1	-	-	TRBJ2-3	TGCGCCAGCAGCCAGTTGGGGCTGCTCAGAGATACGCAGTATTTT	CASSQLGLLRDTQYF
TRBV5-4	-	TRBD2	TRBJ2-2	TGTGCCAGCAGCTTAGTAGCGGGAGCGGGGCCCGGGGAGCTGTTTTTT	CASSLVAGAGPGELFF
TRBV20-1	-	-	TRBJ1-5	TGCAGTGCTGGAGGGCATCAGCCCCAGCATTTT	CSAGGHQPQHF
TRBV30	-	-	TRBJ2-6	TGTGCCTGGAGGGGGGCGGGGGCCAACGTCCTGACTTTC	CAWRGAGANVLTF
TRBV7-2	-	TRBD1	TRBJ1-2	TGTGCCAGCAGCATAGGGACAGGGCGTCGGGGCTACACCTTC	CASSIGTGRRGYTF
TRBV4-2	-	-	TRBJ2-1	TGTGCCAGCAGCCAAGCTGGGGGCGATGAGCAGTTCTTC	CASSQAGGDEQFF
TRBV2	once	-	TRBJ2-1	TGTGCCAGCAGTGACAGAGTATGGGGAGGTGAGCAGTTCTTC	CASSDRVWGGEQFF
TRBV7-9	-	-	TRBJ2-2	TGTGCCAGCAGCTTTGGTCAGGGTGCTCCCGGGGAGCTGTTTTTT	CASSFGQGAPGELFF
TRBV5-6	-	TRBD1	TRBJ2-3	TGTGCCAGCAGCTTAGGGCAGGGGGAAACAGATACGCAGTATTTT	CASSLGQGETDTQYF
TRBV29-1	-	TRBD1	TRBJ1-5	TGCAGCGTGAAGCAGGGGGCTAGCAATCAGCCCCAGCATTTT	CSVKQGASNQPQHF
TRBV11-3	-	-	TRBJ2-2	TGTGCCAGCAGCTTATCGCAGACGAACACCGGGGAGCTGTTTTTT	CASSLSQTNTGELFF
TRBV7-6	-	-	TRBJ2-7	TGTGCCAGCAGCCACAACCGGGGCTACGAGCAGTACTTC	CASSHNRGYEQYF